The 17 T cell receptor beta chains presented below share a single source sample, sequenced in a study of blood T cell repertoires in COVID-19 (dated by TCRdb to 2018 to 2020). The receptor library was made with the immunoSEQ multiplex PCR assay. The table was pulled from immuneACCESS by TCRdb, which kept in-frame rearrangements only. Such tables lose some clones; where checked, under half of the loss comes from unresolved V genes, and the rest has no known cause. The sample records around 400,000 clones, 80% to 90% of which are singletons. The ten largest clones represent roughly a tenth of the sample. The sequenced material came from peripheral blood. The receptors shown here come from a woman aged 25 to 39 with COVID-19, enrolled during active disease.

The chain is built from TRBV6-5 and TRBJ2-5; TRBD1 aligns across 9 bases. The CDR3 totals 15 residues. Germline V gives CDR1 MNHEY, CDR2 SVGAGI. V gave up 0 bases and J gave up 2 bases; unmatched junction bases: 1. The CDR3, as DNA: TGTGCCAGCAGTTACTCGGGGACAGGGCAAGAGACCCAGTACTTC. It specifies CASSYSGTGQETQYF.

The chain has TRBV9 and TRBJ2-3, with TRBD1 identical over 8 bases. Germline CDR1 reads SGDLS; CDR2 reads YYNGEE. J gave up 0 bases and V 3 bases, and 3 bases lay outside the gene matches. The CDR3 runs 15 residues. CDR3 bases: TGTGCCAGCAGCGGACAGGGGACCAGCACAGATACGCAGTATTTT. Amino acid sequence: CASSGQGTSTDTQYF.

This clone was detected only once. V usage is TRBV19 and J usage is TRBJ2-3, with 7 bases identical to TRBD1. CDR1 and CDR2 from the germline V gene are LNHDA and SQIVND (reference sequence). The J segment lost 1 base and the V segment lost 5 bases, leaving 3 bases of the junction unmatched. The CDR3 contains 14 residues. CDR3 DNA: TGTGCCAGTAGTGGGACAGATGGCACAGATACGCAGTATTTT. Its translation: CASSGTDGTDTQYF.

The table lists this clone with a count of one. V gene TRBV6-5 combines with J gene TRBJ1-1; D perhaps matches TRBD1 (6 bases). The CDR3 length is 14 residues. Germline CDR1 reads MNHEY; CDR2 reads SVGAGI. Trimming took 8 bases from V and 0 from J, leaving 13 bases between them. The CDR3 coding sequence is TGTGCCAGCCGAGGGGGACATATGAACACTGAAGCTTTCTTT. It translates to CASRGGHMNTEAFF.

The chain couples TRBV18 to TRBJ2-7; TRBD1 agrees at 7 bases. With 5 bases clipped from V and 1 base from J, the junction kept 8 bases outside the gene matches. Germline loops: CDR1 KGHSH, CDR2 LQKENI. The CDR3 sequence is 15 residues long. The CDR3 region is CASSSTPGQSYEQYF. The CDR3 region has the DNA TGTGCCAGCTCATCGACACCGGGACAGTCCTACGAGCAGTACTTC.

This chain's CDR3 is CASSLTSGGYNEQFF. The CDR3 nucleotides read TGTGCCAGCAGCTTGACTAGCGGGGGTTACAATGAGCAGTTCTTC. This chain links TRBV5-4 with TRBJ2-1; 11 nucleotides align to TRBD2. Losses at the gene ends were 1 base for V and 4 bases for J; bases not matched to a gene: 1. Germline V lookup: CDR1 SGHNT, CDR2 YYREEE (reference sequence). The CDR3 contains 15 residues.

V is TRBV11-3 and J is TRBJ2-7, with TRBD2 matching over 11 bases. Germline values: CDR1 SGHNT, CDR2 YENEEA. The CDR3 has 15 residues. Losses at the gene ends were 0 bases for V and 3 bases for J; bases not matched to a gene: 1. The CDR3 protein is CASSLDGTSGYEQYF. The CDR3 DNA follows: TGTGCCAGCAGCTTAGATGGGACTAGCGGCTACGAGCAGTACTTC. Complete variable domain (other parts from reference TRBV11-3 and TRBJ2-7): EAGVVQSPRYKIIEKKQPVAFWCNPISGHNTLYWYLQNLGQGPELLIRYENEEAVDDSQLPKDRFSAERLKGVDSTLKIQPAELGDSAVYLCASSLDGTSGYEQYFGPGTRLTVT.

The CDR3 loop is CASRGTASPRTDTQYF. The DNA of the CDR3 is TGTGCCAGCAGGGGGACAGCCTCCCCACGCACAGATACGCAGTATTTT. The V and J genes are TRBV2 and TRBJ2-3; 7 positions agree with TRBD1. V lost 6 bases, J lost 1 base, and 10 bases stayed unmatched. CDR1 and CDR2 from the germline V gene are SNHLY and FYNNEI. The CDR3 spans 16 residues.

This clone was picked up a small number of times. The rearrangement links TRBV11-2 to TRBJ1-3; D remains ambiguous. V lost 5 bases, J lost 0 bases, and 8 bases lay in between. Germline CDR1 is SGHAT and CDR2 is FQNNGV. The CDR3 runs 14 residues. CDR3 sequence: CASSPYNSGNTIYF. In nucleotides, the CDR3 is TGTGCCAGCAGCCCATACAACTCTGGAAACACCATATATTTT. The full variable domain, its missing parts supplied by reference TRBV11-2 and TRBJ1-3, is EAGVAQSPRYKIIEKRQSVAFWCNPISGHATLYWYQQILGQGPKLLIQFQNNGVVDDSQLPKDRFSAERLKGVDSTLKIQPAKLEDSAVYLCASSPYNSGNTIYFGEGSWLTVV.

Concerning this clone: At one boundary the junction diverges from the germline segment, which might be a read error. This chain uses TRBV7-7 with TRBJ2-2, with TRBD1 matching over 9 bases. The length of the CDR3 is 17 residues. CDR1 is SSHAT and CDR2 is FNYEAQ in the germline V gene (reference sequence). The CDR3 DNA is TGTGCTAGCAGAGCCGGGACAGGGACGATGGGCACCGGGGAGCTGTTTTTT. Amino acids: CASRAGTGTMGTGELFF.

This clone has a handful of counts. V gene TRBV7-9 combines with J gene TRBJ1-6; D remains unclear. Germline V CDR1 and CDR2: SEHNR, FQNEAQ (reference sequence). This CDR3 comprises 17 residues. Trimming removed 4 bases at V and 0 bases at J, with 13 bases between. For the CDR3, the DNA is TGTGCCAGCAGCTCCCCCCGGGAGGGCTCCTATAATTCACCCCTCCACTTT. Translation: CASSSPREGSYNSPLHF.

CDR3: CATSDAPGGGTYNEQFF. CDR3 nucleotide sequence: TGTGCCACCAGTGATGCCCCGGGAGGAGGAACCTACAATGAGCAGTTCTTC. The chain employs TRBV24-1 and TRBJ2-1; 7 bases align to TRBD2. Germline V gene data show CDR1 as KGHDR and CDR2 as SFDVKD. V trimming: 3 bases; J trimming: 2 bases; junction bases outside the gene matches: 9. This CDR3 is 17 amino acids long.

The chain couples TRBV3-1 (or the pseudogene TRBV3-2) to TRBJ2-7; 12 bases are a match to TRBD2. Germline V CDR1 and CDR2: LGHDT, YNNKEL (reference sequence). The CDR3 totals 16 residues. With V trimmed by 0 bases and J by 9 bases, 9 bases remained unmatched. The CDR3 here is CASSQDRASGRAGQYF. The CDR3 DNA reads TGTGCCAGCAGCCAAGATCGGGCTAGCGGGAGGGCCGGGCAGTACTTC.

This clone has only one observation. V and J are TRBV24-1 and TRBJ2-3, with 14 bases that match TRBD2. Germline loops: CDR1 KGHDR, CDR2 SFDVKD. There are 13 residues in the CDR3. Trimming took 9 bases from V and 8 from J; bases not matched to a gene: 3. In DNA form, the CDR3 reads TGTGCCACCGGACTAGCGGGAGGTGCTACGCAGTATTTT. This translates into CATGLAGGATQYF.

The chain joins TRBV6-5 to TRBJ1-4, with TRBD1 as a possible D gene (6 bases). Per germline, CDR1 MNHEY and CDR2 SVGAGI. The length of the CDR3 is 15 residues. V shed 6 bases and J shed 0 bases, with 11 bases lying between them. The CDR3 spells CASRGAGSTNEKLFF. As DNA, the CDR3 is TGTGCCAGCAGGGGGGCGGGTTCAACTAATGAAAAACTGTTTTTT.

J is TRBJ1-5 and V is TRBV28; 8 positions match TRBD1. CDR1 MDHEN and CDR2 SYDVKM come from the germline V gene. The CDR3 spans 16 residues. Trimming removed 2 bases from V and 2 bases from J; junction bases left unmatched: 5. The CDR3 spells CASSLPTGVGNQPQHF. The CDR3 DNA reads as TGTGCCAGCAGTTTACCGACAGGGGTGGGCAATCAGCCCCAGCATTTT.

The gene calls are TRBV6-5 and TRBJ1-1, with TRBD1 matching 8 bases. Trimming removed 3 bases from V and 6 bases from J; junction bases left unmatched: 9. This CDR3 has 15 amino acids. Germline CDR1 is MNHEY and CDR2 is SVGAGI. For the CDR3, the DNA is TGTGCCAGCAGTTATAATCCGGACAGGGTCGCTGAAGCTTTCTTT. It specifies CASSYNPDRVAEAFF.